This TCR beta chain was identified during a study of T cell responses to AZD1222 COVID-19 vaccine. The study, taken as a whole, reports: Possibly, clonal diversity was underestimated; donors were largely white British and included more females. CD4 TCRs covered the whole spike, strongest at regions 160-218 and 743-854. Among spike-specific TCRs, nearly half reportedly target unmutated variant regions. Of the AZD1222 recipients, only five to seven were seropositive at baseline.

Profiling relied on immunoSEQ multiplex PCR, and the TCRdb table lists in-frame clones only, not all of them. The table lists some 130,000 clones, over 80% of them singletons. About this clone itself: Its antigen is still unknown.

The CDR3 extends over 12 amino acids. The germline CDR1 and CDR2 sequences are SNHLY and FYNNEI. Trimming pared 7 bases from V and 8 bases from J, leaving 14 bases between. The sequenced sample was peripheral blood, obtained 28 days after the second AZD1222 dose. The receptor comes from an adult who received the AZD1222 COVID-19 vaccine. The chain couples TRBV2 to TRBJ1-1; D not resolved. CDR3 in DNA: TGTGCCAGCACTTTGGACGGCAGAGAAGCTTTCTTT. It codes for CASTLDGREAFF. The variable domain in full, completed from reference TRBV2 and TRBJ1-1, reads EPEVTQTPSHQVTQMGQEVILRCVPISNHLYFYWYRQILGQKVEFLVSFYNNEISEKSEIFDDQFSVERPDGSNFTLKIRSTKLEDSAMYFCASTLDGREAFFGQGTRLTVV.